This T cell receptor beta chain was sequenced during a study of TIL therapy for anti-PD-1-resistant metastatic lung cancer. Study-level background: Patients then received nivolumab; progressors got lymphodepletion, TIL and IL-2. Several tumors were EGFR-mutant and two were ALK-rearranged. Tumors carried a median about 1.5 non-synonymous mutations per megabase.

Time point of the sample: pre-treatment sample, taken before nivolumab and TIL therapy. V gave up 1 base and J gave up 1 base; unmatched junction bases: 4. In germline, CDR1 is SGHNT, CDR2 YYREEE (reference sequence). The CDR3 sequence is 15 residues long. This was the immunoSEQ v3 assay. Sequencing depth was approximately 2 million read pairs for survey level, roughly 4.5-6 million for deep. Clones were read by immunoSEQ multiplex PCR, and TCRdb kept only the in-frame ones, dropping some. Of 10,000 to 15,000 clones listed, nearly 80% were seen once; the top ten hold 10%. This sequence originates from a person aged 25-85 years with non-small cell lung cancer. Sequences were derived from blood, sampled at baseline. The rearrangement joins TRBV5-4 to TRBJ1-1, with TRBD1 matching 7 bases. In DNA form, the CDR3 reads TGTGCCAGCAGCTTGTATTACAGGGGGAACACTGAAGCTTTCTTT. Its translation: CASSLYYRGNTEAFF.